Shown below are 2 T cell receptor beta chains from a single sample sequenced in a study of blood T cell repertoires in COVID-19. Profiled with immunoSEQ multiplex PCR; TCRdb holds only in-frame clones, not every one. The data hold 200,000 to 250,000 clones, with 86% observed a single time. The specimen sequenced was PBMCs or T cells enriched from blood (not recorded which). The source of these receptors is a woman aged 40 to 50 with acute COVID-19.

The chain joins TRBV3-1 (or the pseudogene TRBV3-2) to TRBJ2-1; 13 bases match TRBD2. The V and J ends lost 1 base and 3 bases, in that order; junction bases with no gene match: 6. This CDR3 comprises 18 residues. Germline CDR1 is LGHDT and CDR2 is YNNKEL (reference sequence). This CDR3 is CASSQAGLAGDLYNEQFF. The CDR3 region has the DNA TGTGCCAGCAGCCAAGCCGGACTAGCGGGGGACCTCTACAATGAGCAGTTCTTC.

V gene TRBV7-9 combines with J gene TRBJ2-5; D might be TRBD1 (7 bases). Germline assignment: CDR1 SEHNR and CDR2 FQNEAQ (reference sequence). CDR3 size: 13 residues. Trimming shortened V by 4 bases and J by 7 bases, and 13 bases separated the two germline ends. The CDR3 loop is CASSYGQEGTQYF. In DNA form, the CDR3 reads TGTGCCAGCAGCTACGGACAGGAGGGGACCCAGTACTTC.